This T cell receptor (beta chain) originates from a study of T cells in Graves' hyperthyroidism and ophthalmopathy. Notes on this clonotype: Its specificity is not known.

Ophthalmopathy cases scored 3 or more on the Clinical Activity Score and 4 or more on NOSPECS grade, with duration below 3 months. A roughly 10 ml volume of fresh peripheral blood provided the PBMCs. Amplified TCR beta CDR3 regions derived from RNA transcripts. The HTBI primer set served for first-round RT-PCR of the TCR CDR3. One entry per CDR3 protein, called by TCRdb with MiXCR from the multiplex PCR reads. Found here are around 34,000 distinct CDR3 sequences, about 52% of them singletons; the top ten hold 25%. Study results and caveats: Blood held most thyroid clonotypes expanded above 0.001 frequency.

This receptor was obtained from a woman in her 40s with Graves' ophthalmopathy. The sequenced sample consisted of blood.

CDR3 loop: CASSATGTMNTEAFF. CDR3 in DNA: TGTGCCAGCAGTGCCACAGGGACCATGAACACTGAAGCTTTCTTT. V is TRBV6-4 and J is TRBJ1-1; possible D gene TRBD1, 6 bases. CDR1 MRHNA and CDR2 SNTAGT come from the germline V gene. The CDR3 spans 15 residues. Trimming removed 4 bases from V and 0 bases from J, with 12 bases in between.